This T cell receptor beta chain was profiled in a study of cytomegalovirus exposure and HLA in healthy donors. Study-wide results and caveats: One later analysis, an examination of the 120 validation repertoires, found that first-cohort TCR clusters tended to co-occur in them. It was approximately 150 TCR beta chains that were listed as cytomegalovirus-associated. Cytomegalovirus status was reportedly diagnosed by the classifier with high specificity and sensitivity.

Separation from the roughly 700-subject first cohort characterized the roughly 130-subject validation cohort, to which the donors belonged. Points on this clone: As yet, its antigen is unknown.

With 5 bases removed from V and 5 bases from J, the gap between germline ends came to 15 bases. Germline V CDR1 and CDR2: LNHDA, SQIVND (reference sequence). CDR3 length equals 14 residues. Data came from immunoSEQ multiplex PCR; TCRdb stores just in-frame clones and leaves some out. The data show approximately 230,000 clones, roughly 87% seen once. The sequence was collected from a young man in good health and CMV-seropositive. The sequenced sample was PBMCs. V gene TRBV19 combines with J gene TRBJ1-1; D remains ambiguous. Written as DNA, the CDR3 is TGTGCCAGTAGTTGGACGGTGGTTTTTACTGAAGCTTTCTTT. It specifies CASSWTVVFTEAFF.